Only one count was recorded for the clone carrying this T cell receptor beta chain. The data were produced by immunoSEQ multiplex PCR, yet TCRdb's version contains in-frame clones alone and is incomplete. The repertoire holds 80,000 to 100,000 clones, roughly 84% seen once, with about 0.29% in the top ten. This entry comes from a study of OX40 agonist ivuxolimab in advanced cancers. V lost 6 bases and J lost 2, with 17 bases in between. This CDR3 is 15 amino acids long. Germline V gives CDR1 SGHAT, CDR2 FQNNGV. Sequencing used CD4+ or CD8+ T cells sorted from blood, obtained in a trial of the OX40 agonist ivuxolimab. The origin of this receptor is an adult with an advanced solid tumor such as melanoma, head and neck, liver or kidney cancer. This sequence joins TRBV11-2 and TRBJ2-7, with D possibly called TRBD1 or TRBD2 (6 bases each). This CDR3 is CASRVTGRNAYEQYF. The CDR3 DNA is TGTGCCAGCAGGGTAACAGGGAGGAACGCCTACGAGCAGTACTTC. Together with reference TRBV11-2 and TRBJ2-7, the CDR3 gives the full variable domain: EAGVAQSPRYKIIEKRQSVAFWCNPISGHATLYWYQQILGQGPKLLIQFQNNGVVDDSQLPKDRFSAERLKGVDSTLKIQPAKLEDSAVYLCASRVTGRNAYEQYFGPGTRLTVT.